This T cell receptor beta chain was obtained from a study of cytomegalovirus exposure and HLA in healthy donors. Overall study results and limits: TCR beta chain V- and J-gene trimming was linked, in a later analysis, to a missense variant in DCLRE1C.

Those who donated were healthy bone marrow donors. Whereas donors were nominally healthy upon sampling, unrecorded immune exposures were probable. Germline values: CDR1 SGDLS, CDR2 YYNGEE. CDR3 length: 17 residues. The ends lost 3 bases at V and 4 bases at J; junction bases unmatched: 6. PCR was performed using 60 Vbeta and 13 Jbeta primers. The data were produced by immunoSEQ multiplex PCR, yet TCRdb's version contains in-frame clones alone and is incomplete. This table holds about 160,000 clones, less than 85% found once. Of note for this clone: As yet, its antigen is unknown.

The material sequenced was PBMCs. The chain joins TRBV9 to TRBJ2-1; TRBD2 matches 14 bases. This receptor was identified in a man aged 55-75 years in good health and CMV-seronegative. CDR3 sequence reads: CASSARLAGGGYNEQFF. The CDR3 DNA sequence: TGTGCCAGCAGCGCGAGACTAGCGGGAGGGGGGTACAATGAGCAGTTCTTC.